A single sample is the source of the 31 T cell receptor beta chains below, sequenced in a study of blood T cell repertoires in COVID-19. Only in-frame clones appear in the TCRdb table, and some are missing; sequencing was by immunoSEQ multiplex PCR. The sample has roughly 170,000 clones, about 87% seen once. Sequencing input: peripheral blood. Receptors were obtained from a man in his forties or fifties with active or convalescent COVID-19.

J is TRBJ1-2 and V is TRBV5-1; D is perhaps TRBD1 (6 bases). The germline CDR1 and CDR2 sequences are SGHRS and YFSETQ. The CDR3 runs to 15 residues. V dropped 0 bases and J dropped 6 bases, with 15 bases sitting between them. Here the CDR3 DNA reads TGCGCCAGCAGCTTGGCCGGTGGACAGTTCGATGGCTACACCTTC. Protein: CASSLAGGQFDGYTF.

This clone appeared a single time. The chain links TRBV19 to TRBJ1-6; 9 nucleotides line up with TRBD1. CDR3 length equals 15 residues. Germline V gene lookup returns CDR1 LNHDA and CDR2 SQIVND (reference sequence). V lost 4 bases, J lost 7 bases, and 5 bases stayed unmatched. The CDR3 sequence is CASSTPQGANSPLHF. Written as DNA, the CDR3 is TGTGCCAGTAGTACCCCACAGGGGGCGAATTCACCCCTCCACTTT. Drawing the rest from reference TRBV19 and TRBJ1-6, the complete variable domain is DGGITQSPKYLFRKEGQNVTLSCEQNLNHDAMYWYRQDPGQGLRLIYYSQIVNDFQKGDIAEGYSVSREKKESFPLTVTSAQKNPTAFYLCASSTPQGANSPLHFGNGTRLTVT.

The chain is built from TRBV4-3 and TRBJ2-3; TRBD2 aligns across 9 bases. The J segment lost 1 base and the V segment lost 0 bases, leaving 5 bases of the junction unmatched. The CDR3 runs 17 residues. The germline CDR1 and CDR2 sequences are LGHNA and YSLEER. In DNA form, the CDR3 reads TGCGCCAGCAGCCAAGATTCAGCGGGGGGCCGCACAGATACGCAGTATTTT. It yields the protein CASSQDSAGGRTDTQYF.

This clone has a single count. V gene TRBV7-8 combines with J gene TRBJ1-1, with D unclear. Looked up from germline, CDR1 is SGHVS and CDR2 is FQNEAQ. This CDR3 has 15 residues. Trimming removed 5 bases from V and 4 bases from J, with 17 bases in between. The CDR3 sequence: CASSPVKRVGTEAFF. The CDR3 nucleotides are TGTGCCAGCAGCCCCGTGAAACGAGTTGGCACTGAAGCTTTCTTT.

This clone was seen a few times. The V call is TRBV7-2, the J call TRBJ2-5, with a weak D call TRBD1 (5 bases). Germline V gives CDR1 SGHTA, CDR2 FQGNSA. CDR3 length: 14 amino acids. Trimming shortened V by 6 bases and J by 2 bases, and 13 bases separated the two germline ends. The CDR3 coding sequence is TGTGCCAGCAGTTCTGCAGGGAATCAAGAGACCCAGTACTTC. Amino acid sequence: CASSSAGNQETQYF.

V and J are TRBV21-1 and TRBJ2-5; TRBD1, the table's D call, lacks a check against the DNA. TRBV21-1 is flagged as a pseudogene. The CDR3 is 15 amino acids. The CDR3 region has the DNA TGTGCCAGCAGCGCCCGGGACAGGGGGCAAGAGACCCAGTACTTC. Amino acid sequence: CASSARDRGQETQYF.

This chain uses TRBV30 with TRBJ2-7; the D gene is possibly TRBD1 (6 bases). The CDR3 runs 13 residues. Per the germline V gene, CDR1 is GTSNPN and CDR2 is SVGIG (reference sequence). Trimming stripped 1 base from V and 6 bases from J, with 13 bases between. CDR3 protein: CAWSEQGVAEQYF. The CDR3 DNA reads TGTGCCTGGAGTGAACAGGGTGTTGCCGAGCAGTACTTC.

The chain combines TRBV6-5 with TRBJ2-7; weak D call: TRBD1 (6 bases). CDR3 size: 15 residues. V dropped 1 base and J dropped 4 bases, with 14 bases sitting between them. Looked up from germline, CDR1 is MNHEY and CDR2 is SVGAGI. The CDR3 DNA is TGTGCCAGCAGTTACTTTTTGGGGGCTTATTACGAGCAGTACTTC. It translates to CASSYFLGAYYEQYF.

V usage is TRBV6-5 and J usage is TRBJ2-7; D may be TRBD1 (6 bases). The CDR3 runs to 13 residues. V lost 5 bases and J 2 bases, leaving 10 bases between the germline ends. Germline V CDR1 and CDR2: MNHEY, SVGAGI. In DNA form, the CDR3 reads TGTGCCAGCAGTCACAGGGATACCTACGAGCAGTACTTC. It yields the protein CASSHRDTYEQYF.

The chain joins TRBV11-3 to TRBJ2-2; unclear D gene. Germline V gene sequence: CDR1 SGHNT, CDR2 YENEEA. The CDR3 extends over 14 amino acids. With 3 bases removed from V and 6 bases from J, the gap between germline ends came to 11 bases. For the CDR3, the DNA is TGTGCCAGCAGCTTTGGCCCCGTGGCCGGGGAGCTGTTTTTT. This codes for CASSFGPVAGELFF.

J is TRBJ2-5 and V is TRBV7-3, with D possibly TRBD2 on 7 matching bases. The length of the CDR3 is 16 residues. Germline CDR1 reads SGHTA; CDR2 reads FQGTGA. V was cut by 1 base and J by 2 bases, with 14 bases left in between. CDR3 loop: CASSLRVGGTQETQYF. CDR3 bases: TGTGCCAGCAGCTTAAGGGTCGGGGGGACACAAGAGACCCAGTACTTC.

This chain links TRBV27 with TRBJ2-2; TRBD1 matches at 8 bases. V gave up 0 bases and J gave up 3 bases; unmatched junction bases: 3. The CDR3 has 16 residues. Germline lookup yields CDR1 MNHEY and CDR2 SMNVEV (reference sequence). The CDR3 nucleotides read TGTGCCAGCAGTTTATCCCCGACAGGGGACACCGGGGAGCTGTTTTTT. Encoded protein: CASSLSPTGDTGELFF.

This clone was found once. V gene TRBV28 combines with J gene TRBJ1-2, with D possibly TRBD1 on 6 matching bases. V lost 6 bases and J 5 bases, leaving 13 bases between the germline ends. Germline CDR1 and CDR2: MDHEN and SYDVKM. The CDR3 is made up of 13 amino acids. CDR3 DNA sequence: TGTGCCAGCAGGAGGGACATGATATATGGCTACACCTTC. It translates to CASRRDMIYGYTF.

The V call is TRBV7-2, the J call TRBJ2-7; D possibly corresponds to TRBD1 (6 bases). Trimming stripped 5 bases from V and 1 base from J, with 15 bases between. This CDR3 spans 15 amino acids. Looked up from germline, CDR1 is SGHTA and CDR2 is FQGNSA. The CDR3 loop is CASSPGRGRSYEQYF. CDR3 coding DNA: TGTGCCAGCAGCCCTGGCAGGGGCAGGTCCTACGAGCAGTACTTC.

The rearrangement uses TRBV5-1 and TRBJ1-5, with D possibly matching TRBD1 (6 bases). CDR1 is SGHRS and CDR2 is YFSETQ in the germline V gene. V was shortened by 4 bases and J by 3 bases, with 11 bases between the two germline ends. This CDR3 contains 14 residues. In DNA form, the CDR3 reads TGCGCCAGCAGCCCCGGGGGGCCCAATCAGCCCCAGCATTTT. Its protein product is CASSPGGPNQPQHF.

The rearrangement joins TRBV6-5 to TRBJ2-1; tentative D call: TRBD2 (6 bases). This CDR3 has 13 amino acids. In germline, CDR1 is MNHEY, CDR2 SVGAGI. V gave up 6 bases and J gave up 0 bases, with 6 bases separating them. DNA of the CDR3: TGTGCCAGCAGGGACTACTCCTACAATGAGCAGTTCTTC. Translated: CASRDYSYNEQFF.

This clone appeared a few times. One end of the junction does not line up with germline, which may come from a read error. The CDR3 is CASSIRGYNGNQPQHF. The CDR3 DNA is TGTGCCAGCAGTATTAGGGGCTACAATGGAAATCAGCCCCAGCATTTT. V and J are TRBV19 and TRBJ1-5; possibly TRBD1 for D (5 bases). This CDR3 has 16 residues. Germline V gives CDR1 LNHDA, CDR2 SQIVND (reference sequence). Based on the CDR3 plus reference TRBV19 and TRBJ1-5, the full variable domain is DGGITQSPKYLFRKEGQNVTLSCEQNLNHDAMYWYRQDPGQGLRLIYYSQIVNDFQKGDIAEGYSVSREKKESFPLTVTSAQKNPTAFYLCASSIRGYNGNQPQHFGDGTRLSIL.

V gene TRBV19 combines with J gene TRBJ1-3; a weak D match, TRBD1 (6 bases). This CDR3 has 14 amino acids. V lost 7 bases and J lost 4, with 14 bases in between. CDR1 and CDR2 from the germline V gene are LNHDA and SQIVND (reference sequence). The CDR3 sequence: CASTTGTAGNTIYF. The CDR3 DNA reads TGTGCCAGTACCACAGGGACGGCGGGAAACACCATATATTTT.

This clone was seen a single time. The V and J genes are TRBV2 and TRBJ1-1; D remains ambiguous. Germline CDR1 and CDR2: SNHLY and FYNNEI. The CDR3 has 11 residues. V was pared by 2 bases and J by 8 bases, with 6 bases between. CDR3 coding DNA: TGTGCCAGCAGTGAATTCAGGGAAGCTTTCTTT. This translates into CASSEFREAFF.

This clone occurred once. The V call is TRBV6-5, the J call TRBJ2-1, with 9 bases that match TRBD2. This CDR3 has 13 amino acids. Germline CDR1 and CDR2: MNHEY and SVGAGI. The J segment lost 6 bases and the V segment lost 5 bases, leaving 2 bases of the junction unmatched. The CDR3 DNA reads TGTGCCAGCAGTACGGGACTAGCCAATGAGCAGTTCTTC. Its translation: CASSTGLANEQFF.

The chain is built from TRBV5-1 and TRBJ2-1; 7 bases agree with TRBD1. J lost 7 bases, V lost 2 bases, and 6 bases had no gene match. CDR3 length equals 14 residues. CDR1 and CDR2 (germline): SGHRS, YFSETQ. The CDR3 sequence is CASSLKGAPNEQFF. CDR3 nucleotides: TGCGCCAGCAGCTTAAAGGGGGCCCCGAATGAGCAGTTCTTC.

The chain uses TRBV6-5 and TRBJ1-6; D remains unclear. V was clipped by 2 bases and J by 6 bases, with 11 bases between them. Germline V CDR1 and CDR2: MNHEY, SVGAGI. The CDR3 length is 15 residues. CDR3 residues: CASSYARGGNSPLHF. CDR3 DNA: TGTGCCAGCAGTTACGCACGGGGAGGTAATTCACCCCTCCACTTT.

V usage is TRBV9 and J usage is TRBJ1-2, with D hard to call. Germline V lookup: CDR1 SGDLS, CDR2 YYNGEE. The CDR3 runs 13 residues. V was cut by 4 bases and J by 3 bases, with 10 bases left in between. CDR3 in amino acids: CASSLATDYGYTF. The DNA of the CDR3 is TGTGCCAGCAGCCTCGCTACAGACTATGGCTACACCTTC.

This clone showed up just a few times. The chain has TRBV19 and TRBJ1-5; possible D gene TRBD1, 5 bases. V shed 3 bases and J shed 7 bases, with 13 bases lying between them. The CDR3 is 14 residues long. From germline, CDR1 is LNHDA and CDR2 SQIVND (reference sequence). In nucleotides, the CDR3 is TGTGCCAGTAGTATTTCAGGGATCGCCCAGCCCCAGCATTTT. Translating gives CASSISGIAQPQHF.

V gene TRBV19 combines with J gene TRBJ2-5, with a weak D call TRBD1 (6 bases). Germline V gene data show CDR1 as LNHDA and CDR2 as SQIVND (reference sequence). This CDR3 comprises 15 residues. V lost 6 bases, J lost 1 base, and 15 bases lay in between. CDR3 nucleotides: TGTGCCAGTAGCTCGACAGGCTTCACCCAAGAGACCCAGTACTTC. As protein: CASSSTGFTQETQYF.

V and J are TRBV7-2 and TRBJ1-5, with 8 bases fitting TRBD1. V dropped 3 bases and J dropped 4; count of bases not matched to a gene: 5. The length of the CDR3 is 15 residues. Per the germline V gene, CDR1 is SGHTA and CDR2 is FQGNSA. The CDR3 DNA follows: TGTGCCAGCAGCTTCCAGGGGGCCTGGAATCAGCCCCAGCATTTT. This encodes CASSFQGAWNQPQHF.

The J gene is TRBJ2-5, the V gene TRBV27; 8 nucleotides match TRBD2. Germline CDR1 and CDR2: MNHEY and SMNVEV (reference sequence). The length of the CDR3 is 14 residues. V lost 5 bases and J lost 5; bases outside the gene matches: 7. In nucleotides, the CDR3 is TGTGCCAGCAGTCCAACGGGGGGGCAGGAGACCCAGTACTTC. It specifies CASSPTGGQETQYF.

The chain links TRBV7-2 to TRBJ2-1; a weak D match, TRBD2 (6 bases). The germline CDR1 and CDR2 sequences are SGHTA and FQGNSA. The CDR3 spans 17 residues. V was pared by 1 base and J by 4 bases, with 17 bases between. CDR3 residues: CASSLVVVGRGYNEQFF. CDR3 nucleotide sequence: TGTGCCAGCAGCTTAGTGGTGGTGGGGCGGGGTTACAATGAGCAGTTCTTC.

This chain joins TRBV30 and TRBJ2-7; unclear D gene. CDR1 and CDR2 from the germline V gene are GTSNPN and SVGIG (reference sequence). V was trimmed by 0 bases and J by 5 bases, leaving 11 bases between them. The CDR3 has 13 amino acids. The CDR3 spells CAWSVQQSDEQYF. The DNA for the CDR3 is TGTGCCTGGAGTGTACAGCAGTCGGACGAGCAGTACTTC.

The chain recombines TRBV6-1 with TRBJ1-4; no clear D gene. The germline V gene has CDR1 MNHNS and CDR2 SASEGT. V was clipped by 2 bases and J by 5 bases, with 15 bases between them. The CDR3 is 16 amino acids. CDR3: CASSELGGRPNEKLFF. In nucleotides, the CDR3 is TGTGCCAGCAGTGAATTAGGAGGAAGACCGAATGAAAAACTGTTTTTT.

The chain is built from TRBV5-4 and TRBJ2-3, with 7 bases lining up with TRBD1. V gave up 2 bases and J gave up 2 bases; unmatched junction bases: 8. The CDR3 contains 16 residues. Germline CDR1 reads SGHNT; CDR2 reads YYREEE (reference sequence). The CDR3 here is CASSFKGAAHTDTQYF. The CDR3 DNA is TGTGCCAGCAGCTTTAAGGGGGCGGCGCACACAGATACGCAGTATTTT.